Following are 2 T cell receptor beta chains from one sample sequenced in a study of cytomegalovirus exposure and HLA in healthy donors. Repertoires were generated with immunoSEQ multiplex PCR, while TCRdb's copy carries only in-frame clones and drops some. The table shows about 190,000 clones, with about four fifths occurring only once. Sequencing was performed on PBMCs. These receptors originate from a man between 18 and 35 years old in good health and CMV-seropositive.

In its sample, this clone was seen once. J is TRBJ1-2 and V is TRBV5-6; D might be TRBD1 (6 bases). This CDR3 is 16 amino acids long. Trimming pared 3 bases from V and 0 bases from J, leaving 15 bases between. Germline V gene lookup returns CDR1 SGHDT and CDR2 YYEEEE. Written as DNA, the CDR3 is TGTGCCAGCAGCTGGTGGACAGAGTTAGCTAACTATGGCTACACCTTC. Protein sequence: CASSWWTELANYGYTF. The full variable domain, in which reference TRBV5-6 and TRBJ1-2 provide the parts outside the CDR3, is DAGVTQSPTHLIKTRGQQVTLRCSPKSGHDTVSWYQQALGQGPQFIFQYYEEEERQRGNFPDRFSGHQFPNYSSELNVNALLLGDSALYLCASSWWTELANYGYTFGSGTRLTVV.

The chain combines TRBV18 with TRBJ2-1; 8 bases agree with TRBD2. Germline lookup yields CDR1 KGHSH and CDR2 LQKENI. This CDR3 spans 15 amino acids. The V and J ends lost 2 bases and 5 bases, in that order; junction bases with no gene match: 5. The DNA for the CDR3 is TGTGCCAGCTCACCAAACCCGGGACTAGACAATGAGCAGTTCTTC. This translates into CASSPNPGLDNEQFF.